These T cell receptor beta chains were read from a single sample in a study of vaccination effects on CD4 cells after COVID-19. Libraries were prepared by immunoSEQ multiplex PCR; TCRdb keeps only in-frame clonotypes and omits some of them. The sample records some 74,000 clones, about 80% being singletons. These TCRs' antigens remain unknown. This specimen consisted of CD4+ T cells from PBMCs cultured with HCoV-229E spike peptides, obtained after COVID-19 vaccination. These receptor sequences come from a human donor who received a COVID-19 vaccine. CDR3s include the opening cysteine and the closing phenylalanine or tryptophan. Each record gives: D gene, CDR3 length, J gene, V gene, clone size, CDR3 DNA, CDR3 protein. The D gene is left open where the match is weak. Size is stated for part of the rows, as once, few or many counts, or as a class when the clone is expanded.

TRBD1,18,TRBJ1-1,TRBV6-4,once,TGTGCCAGCAGTTCCCCAGGGGGCCACTTTCGAGTGAACACTGAAGCTTTCTTT,CASSSPGGHFRVNTEAFF
NA,15,TRBJ1-4,TRBV5-1,NA,TGCGCCAGCAGCCCCCTGTTCGGCCAGGGTGAAAAACTGTTTTTT,CASSPLFGQGEKLFF
TRBD2,16,TRBJ2-3,TRBV4-3,once,TGCGCCAGCAGCCAGGGGACTAGCGGGGTACCAGATACGCAGTATTTT,CASSQGTSGVPDTQYF
NA,17,TRBJ1-4,TRBV18,few,TGTGCCAGCTCTCGTACTATTGAGGGAGCAACTAATGAAAAACTGTTTTTT,CASSRTIEGATNEKLFF
NA,13,TRBJ1-2,TRBV29-1,NA,TGCAGCGTTGGCAGGGAGGGAAACTATGGCTACACCTTC,CSVGREGNYGYTF
TRBD1,16,TRBJ1-2,TRBV6-6,NA,TGTGCCAGCAGTTTGGCCACCGGGACAGCTAACTATGGCTACACCTTC,CASSLATGTANYGYTF
NA,17,TRBJ1-4,TRBV6-2/TRBV6-3,many,TGTGCCAGCAGTTACGTCCCGACCCGGCCGAGAGATGAAAAACTGTTTTTT,CASSYVPTRPRDEKLFF
NA,15,TRBJ2-3,TRBV28,NA,TGTGCCAGCAGTTCATTGACTATTCCCACAGATACGCAGTATTTT,CASSSLTIPTDTQYF
NA,14,TRBJ2-2,TRBV27,NA,TGTGCCAGCAGTTTTTCCGAGAACACCGGGGAGCTGTTTTTT,CASSFSENTGELFF
TRBD1,14,TRBJ1-2,TRBV5-4,NA,TGTGCCAGCAGCTTCCCCGGGACAGGCTATGGCTACACCTTC,CASSFPGTGYGYTF
NA,15,TRBJ1-1,TRBV10-1,NA,TGCGCCAGCAGTCCAGGGAGTAGCCTGAACACTGAAGCTTTCTTT,CASSPGSSLNTEAFF
NA,15,TRBJ1-4,TRBV6-5,once,TGTGCCAGCAGTTCCATGGAGGTAGTGGGTGAAAAACTGTTTTTT,CASSSMEVVGEKLFF
NA,15,TRBJ1-3,TRBV5-5,NA,TGTGCCAGCAGGGTCCTGGGAGGCTCTGGAAACACCATATATTTT,CASRVLGGSGNTIYF